This T cell receptor (beta chain) was sequenced in a study of blood T cell repertoires in COVID-19. Overall study context: The samples span acute and convalescent COVID-19 from the United States, Italy and Spain. T cells, B-cell-depleted T cells, or PBMCs supplied cDNA or gDNA.

The CDR3 has 14 amino acids. Trimming cost V 3 bases and J 0 bases, with 9 bases left between them. Germline V gene sequence: CDR1 SGHAT, CDR2 FQNNGV. As handled by the study authors: Reference gene primer amplification gave estimated nucleated cell counts. Some clones are missing from TCRdb's copy, which holds only in-frame ones; the method was immunoSEQ multiplex PCR. Clone size and the V and J calls come from that table; the DNA yielded D and trimming. The sample holds 95,000 to 100,000 clones; 80% to 95% are singletons and the top ten take 5.7%. Specimen: peripheral blood. This sequence joins TRBV11-2 and TRBJ2-7, with D uncertain. The origin of this receptor is a man aged 45 to 65 with active COVID-19. The CDR3 DNA reads as TGTGCCAGCAGCTTTATCCAGAACTCCTACGAGCAGTACTTC. This codes for CASSFIQNSYEQYF.